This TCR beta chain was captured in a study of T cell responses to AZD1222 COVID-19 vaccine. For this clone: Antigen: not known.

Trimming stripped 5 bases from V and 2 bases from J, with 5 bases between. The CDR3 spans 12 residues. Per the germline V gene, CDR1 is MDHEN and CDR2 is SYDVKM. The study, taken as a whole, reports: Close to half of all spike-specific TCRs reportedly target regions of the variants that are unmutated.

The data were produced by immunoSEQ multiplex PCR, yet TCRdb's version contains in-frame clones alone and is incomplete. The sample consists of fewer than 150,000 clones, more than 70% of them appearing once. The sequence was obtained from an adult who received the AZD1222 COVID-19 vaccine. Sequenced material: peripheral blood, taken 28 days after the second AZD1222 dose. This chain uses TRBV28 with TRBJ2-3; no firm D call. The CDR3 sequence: CASSTSTDTQYF. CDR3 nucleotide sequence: TGTGCCAGCAGTACATCCACAGATACGCAGTATTTT.